These T cell receptor beta chains were read from a single sample in a study of chemoradiotherapy in HPV16-positive cancers. This table comes from immunoSEQ multiplex PCR, and its TCRdb copy is limited to in-frame clones, with some not included. In the table there are around 12,000 clones, roughly 80% of which are singletons. Sampling was carried out from a patient who underwent chemoradiotherapy. These receptors all come from a human donor with HPV-associated anogenital cancer. Both conserved end residues are part of each CDR3. Size is omitted from some rows. Given values are once, few, many or a class for expanded clones.

j_call | clone_size | v_call | cdr3_aa
TRBJ1-1 | NA | TRBV5-6 | CASSRWGLTEAFF
TRBJ1-5 | NA | TRBV7-2 | CASSSGPQQPQHF
TRBJ2-2 | NA | TRBV5-4 | CASSAGTSINGELFF
TRBJ1-1 | NA | TRBV2 | CAIREIPEAFF
TRBJ1-4 | NA | TRBV4-3 | CASSQMTKTGTGGEKLFF
TRBJ1-2 | NA | TRBV7-6 | CASSPRLGQDYGYTF
TRBJ2-5 | NA | TRBV7-9 | CASSTSGGRQETQYF
TRBJ1-1 | NA | TRBV4-3 | CASSRTVNPVGMNTEAFF
TRBJ1-2 | NA | TRBV30 | CAWSGLPNYGYTF
TRBJ2-7 | NA | TRBV5-6 | CASSKPYGTNYEQYF
TRBJ1-1 | NA | TRBV4-3 | CASSQGVPGGGFTEAFF
TRBJ2-5 | NA | TRBV12-5 | CASGLVAHFFDQETQYF
TRBJ2-1 | NA | TRBV11-2 | CASSFGRDRYEQFF
TRBJ2-7 | NA | TRBV7-9 | CASSLGAGTDEQYF
TRBJ2-1 | NA | TRBV9 | CASSVAGGASYNEQFF
TRBJ1-3 | few | TRBV2 | CASSDGRGRNTIYF
TRBJ2-1 | NA | TRBV11-2 | CASSYPDTGGSYNEQFF
TRBJ2-1 | NA | TRBV6-1 | CASRAGKYNEQFF
TRBJ2-3 | once | TRBV5-6 | CASSYGTGGGKDTQYF
TRBJ2-5 | NA | TRBV11-2 | CASKHLARGLTETQYF
TRBJ1-1 | NA | TRBV27 | CASSPSGHRDVKNTEAFF
TRBJ2-1 | NA | TRBV5-5 | CASSSWTVHNEQFF
TRBJ1-4 | NA | TRBV7-9 | CASSLIRHEKLFF
TRBJ2-1 | NA | TRBV27 | CASSLSSLAGLNEQFF
TRBJ1-1 | NA | TRBV25-1 | CASSEYRLGAYTEAFF
TRBJ1-5 | NA | TRBV6-5 | CASSYGGNQPQHF
TRBJ1-2 | NA | TRBV19 | CASSATTGFYGYTF
TRBJ1-1 | NA | TRBV7-2 | CASSLGGPEAFF
TRBJ1-2 | NA | TRBV15 | CATSRELRGGNGYTF
TRBJ2-1 | NA | TRBV5-1 | CASSLAAGGGNEQFF
TRBJ2-3 | NA | TRBV21-1 | CASSLRRRTDTQYF
TRBJ2-7 | few | TRBV6-1 | CASSPLTYEQYF
TRBJ2-5 | NA | TRBV2 | CASSNTEETQYF
TRBJ2-2 | NA | TRBV30 | CAWRGRTGELFF
TRBJ1-2 | NA | TRBV7-9 | CASSAGSYYGYTF
TRBJ2-1 | once | TRBV7-2 | CASSPLVGGGAYNEQFF
TRBJ1-3 | NA | TRBV30 | CAWSLPPPGHRTGNTIYF
TRBJ1-4 | NA | TRBV6-5 | CASSRRQGSEKLFF
TRBJ1-1 | NA | TRBV11-2 | CASSVVLQNTEAFF
TRBJ2-7 | NA | TRBV7-6 | CASSPRAPFYEQYF
TRBJ1-3 | NA | TRBV9 | CASSVEGTGTPGNTIYF
TRBJ1-1 | NA | TRBV29-1 | CSVEDPNRGPEAFF
TRBJ1-2 | NA | TRBV28 | CASSLEGLYGYTF
TRBJ2-2 | NA | TRBV6-1 | CASSEGKDTGELFF
TRBJ2-6 | once | TRBV7-6 | CASSRGTGGAKAGANVLTF
TRBJ1-3 | NA | TRBV19 | CASSIRSGAGNTIYF
TRBJ2-5 | NA | TRBV18 | CASSPLSGPKETQYF
TRBJ1-1 | NA | TRBV30 | CAWSEDRGKAFF
TRBJ1-4 | NA | TRBV7-9 | CASSSGALIEEKLFF
TRBJ1-3 | few | TRBV30 | CAWGTPGTDGNTIYF
TRBJ1-1 | NA | TRBV19 | CASSISGTVNTEAFF
TRBJ1-5 | NA | TRBV19 | CASSNGPGGHQPQHF
TRBJ1-5 | NA | TRBV25-1 | CASSEHSLNQPQHF